This entry describes one T cell receptor beta chain. Its specificity is unknown. Losses at the gene ends were 1 base for V and 1 base for J; bases not matched to a gene: 1. From germline, CDR1 is SEHNR and CDR2 FQNEAQ (reference sequence). The CDR3 has 14 amino acids. This sample is part of a study of beta chain features in type 1 diabetes. General study points: All four CD4+ subsets from Type 1 diabetes patients carried moderately but significantly shorter TCRB CDR3s. Comparison showed that naive, central memory and Treg TCRB repertoires appeared more similar among patients than among healthy donors.

Sequencing targeted expressed TCRB transcripts, as all isolated RNA had been reverse transcribed. Profiling relied on immunoSEQ multiplex PCR, and the TCRdb table lists in-frame clones only, not all of them. The table has under 300,000 clones, approximately 15% seen once; the top ten hold just under 0.02%. The sequencing sample was made of naive CD4+ T cells from blood. The origin of this receptor is a man aged 25-45 years with type 1 diabetes. This chain links TRBV7-9 with TRBJ2-7, with 7 bases identical to TRBD2. The CDR3 protein is CASSLERDSYEQYF. CDR3 nucleotide sequence: TGTGCCAGCAGCTTAGAGCGGGATTCCTACGAGCAGTACTTC.